The 29 T cell receptor beta chains reported below all come from one sample, sequenced in a study of human T cells and chemical hapten exposure. Time point given: patch test 2, 6 weeks after DPC sensitization. Treatment here: therapeutic diphenylcyclopropenone sensitization with weekly scalp DPC. TCRdb re-analysed the RACE reads in MiXCR, keeping a single row per CDR3 protein. There are 100,000 or so distinct CDR3 sequences in the sample; around 10% occur only once, and about 2% lies in the top ten. The sample here was whole blood, taken in connection with sensitization to the hapten diphenylcyclopropenone (DPC). These receptors all stem from a man aged 35 to 55 with alopecia areata. Some clones in this sample may be carry-over from other donors' samples.

Details on this clonotype: This may stem from a read error, because a much larger clone lies one nucleotide away. The missing conserved phenylalanine or tryptophan at the end of this CDR3 makes a read error likely. The rearrangement links TRBV12-3 or TRBV12-4 to TRBJ2-3; D is unclear. CDR3 length: 15 amino acids. V was trimmed by 0 bases and J by 4 bases, leaving 11 bases between them. The chain's CDR3 is CASSLAVGDPDTQYC. In nucleotides, the CDR3 is TGTGCCAGCAGTTTAGCGGTTGGAGACCCAGATACGCAGTATTGT.

The chain carries TRBV4-2 and TRBJ2-3; D unclear. The V end lost 1 base, the J end lost 6 bases, and 8 bases lay between the germline ends. Germline V gives CDR1 LGHNA, CDR2 YNFKEQ. The CDR3 totals 13 residues. CDR3 bases: TGTGCCAGCAGCCAAGCCCAAGTTGATACGCAGTATTTT. Translating gives CASSQAQVDTQYF.

The V call is TRBV4-2, the J call TRBJ2-1, with D possibly being TRBD2 (6 bases). The CDR3 has 16 residues. Per the germline V gene, CDR1 is LGHNA and CDR2 is YNFKEQ. Trimming pared 0 bases from V and 5 bases from J, leaving 14 bases between. CDR3 residues: CASSQEGGVENNEQFF. The CDR3 DNA is TGTGCCAGCAGCCAAGAGGGGGGAGTAGAGAACAATGAGCAGTTCTTC.

The chain has TRBV15 and TRBJ1-5; 10 bases are shared with TRBD1. Looked up from germline, CDR1 is LNHNV and CDR2 is YYDKDF (reference sequence). V shed 4 bases, J shed 2 bases, and the junction held 5 bases outside the gene matches. The CDR3 consists of 16 residues. The CDR3 is CATSTWTGGGNQPQHF. The CDR3 region has the DNA TGTGCCACCAGCACCTGGACAGGGGGAGGCAATCAGCCCCAGCATTTT.

This clonotype was detected a few times. The chain carries TRBV9 and TRBJ2-3; the D gene is possibly TRBD2 (6 bases). The CDR3 length is 16 residues. Looked up from germline, CDR1 is SGDLS and CDR2 is YYNGEE. V was clipped by 0 bases and J by 2 bases, with 13 bases between them. This CDR3 is CASSVATGEYTDTQYF. The DNA for the CDR3 is TGTGCCAGCAGCGTAGCTACGGGGGAATACACAGATACGCAGTATTTT.

This clonotype was seen repeatedly, ten times or more. The chain has TRBV29-1 and TRBJ1-1; a possible D gene is TRBD1 (6 bases). From germline, CDR1 is SQVTM and CDR2 ANQGSEA. The CDR3 sequence is 12 residues long. V lost 6 bases to trimming and J lost 5 bases, with 13 bases between them. Here the CDR3 DNA reads TGCAGCGTGGGACAAGGTGTAACTGAAGCTTTCTTT. It codes for CSVGQGVTEAFF.

The V call is TRBV10-3, the J call TRBJ2-7; 9 nucleotides line up with TRBD1. Trimming at V came to 6 bases and at J to 5 bases, leaving 8 bases not matched to a gene. Looked up from germline, CDR1 is ENHRY and CDR2 is SYGVKD. CDR3 length: 14 residues. CDR3 residues: CAIREQGAGNEQYF. Here the CDR3 DNA reads TGTGCCATCAGGGAACAGGGGGCAGGAAACGAGCAGTACTTC.

This clonotype turned up a few times. The rearrangement uses TRBV12-3 or TRBV12-4 and TRBJ2-5, with TRBD2 as a possible D gene (5 bases). This CDR3 comprises 15 residues. Trimming removed 3 bases at V and 1 base at J, with 12 bases between. CDR3 region: CASSLLGVFQETQYF. Written as DNA, the CDR3 is TGTGCCAGCAGTTTGTTGGGAGTTTTCCAAGAGACCCAGTACTTC.

V and J are TRBV5-1 and TRBJ2-1; maybe TRBD2 (6 bases). The CDR3 covers 16 residues. V was cut by 3 bases and J by 2 bases, with 15 bases left in between. Germline V gene data show CDR1 as SGHRS and CDR2 as YFSETQ. This CDR3 is CASSSRLAETYNEQFF. The CDR3 DNA sequence: TGCGCCAGCAGCTCTCGCTTAGCGGAGACCTACAATGAGCAGTTCTTC.

This clonotype was seen more than once but under ten times. V and J are TRBV6-2 or TRBV6-3 and TRBJ2-5; D is unclear. Germline CDR1 MNHEY, CDR2 SVGEGT. V dropped 4 bases and J dropped 5 bases, with 14 bases sitting between them. The CDR3 length is 14 residues. CDR3 region: CASSSAGPSETQYF. For the CDR3, the DNA is TGTGCCAGCAGTTCCGCCGGTCCGTCGGAGACCCAGTACTTC.

The V and J genes are TRBV20-1 and TRBJ1-1; TRBD1 matches 9 bases. Germline CDR1 is DFQATT and CDR2 is SNEGSKA (reference sequence). This CDR3 spans 15 amino acids. V trimming: 3 bases; J trimming: 8 bases; junction bases outside the gene matches: 13. In nucleotides, the CDR3 is TGCAGTGCTAGGGAACCGGGACAGGGTAGTCTGGAAGCTTTCTTT. This translates into CSAREPGQGSLEAFF.

This clonotype was seen repeatedly, ten times or more. This sequence joins TRBV12-3 or TRBV12-4 and TRBJ1-5, with unresolved D. This CDR3 spans 12 amino acids. Trimming took off 5 bases at V and 7 bases at J, with 9 bases between the two ends. CDR3 sequence reads: CASSPPRQPQHF. The CDR3 DNA reads as TGTGCCAGCAGTCCGCCACGACAGCCCCAGCATTTT.

This clonotype was counted between two and nine times. This rearrangement joins TRBV29-1 to TRBJ2-5; possible D gene TRBD1, 5 bases. Germline V CDR1 and CDR2: SQVTM, ANQGSEA. V was clipped by 3 bases and J by 4 bases, with 9 bases between them. The CDR3 is 12 residues long. CDR3 region: CSVEWTRETQYF. For the CDR3, the DNA is TGCAGCGTTGAGTGGACACGAGAGACCCAGTACTTC.

V usage is TRBV29-1 and J usage is TRBJ2-3, with D tentatively TRBD2 (5 bases). The germline V gene encodes CDR1 SQVTM and CDR2 ANQGSEA. There are 14 residues in the CDR3. V lost 5 bases and J lost 5, with 17 bases in between. The DNA for the CDR3 is TGCAGCGTTCAACAAACTCAGGCGGGAGATACGCAGTATTTT. Translated, it gives CSVQQTQAGDTQYF.

This chain links TRBV5-1 with TRBJ2-6; D uncertain. The CDR3 extends over 14 amino acids. V was cut by 4 bases and J by 1 base, with 6 bases left in between. Germline-derived CDR1 and CDR2 are SGHRS and YFSETQ. CDR3 in amino acids: CASSTPSGANVLTF. The CDR3 region has the DNA TGCGCCAGCAGCACACCTTCTGGGGCCAACGTCCTGACTTTC.

The J gene is TRBJ2-5, the V gene TRBV28; maybe TRBD1 (5 bases). The V end lost 2 bases, the J end lost 1 base, and 11 bases lay between the germline ends. The CDR3 is 15 residues long. Germline-derived CDR1 and CDR2 are MDHEN and SYDVKM. CDR3 coding DNA: TGTGCCAGCAGTTTAGGGGCGCAGGGCCAAGAGACCCAGTACTTC. Translated: CASSLGAQGQETQYF.

The chain couples TRBV24-1 to TRBJ1-1, with D unclear. Trimming shortened V by 10 bases and J by 11 bases, and 16 bases separated the two germline ends. The CDR3 is made up of 11 amino acids. Germline V gives CDR1 KGHDR, CDR2 SFDVKD. Written as DNA, the CDR3 is TGTGCCACAGGCCCCCTTACCCCGGCTTTCTTT. Protein product: CATGPLTPAFF.

The chain employs TRBV5-4 and TRBJ1-2; D uncertain. Trimming removed 1 base from V and 0 bases from J, with 10 bases in between. The CDR3 is 15 amino acids. Germline CDR1 is SGHNT and CDR2 is YYREEE (reference sequence). CDR3 DNA: TGTGCCAGCAGCTTGTGGACGGGAGCTAACTATGGCTACACCTTC. Its protein product is CASSLWTGANYGYTF.

V and J are TRBV30 and TRBJ2-1; no clear D gene. Germline values: CDR1 GTSNPN, CDR2 SVGIG (reference sequence). V was trimmed by 5 bases and J by 7 bases, leaving 6 bases between them. The CDR3 sequence is 10 residues long. The CDR3 DNA follows: TGTGCCTGGGGACGGAATGAGCAGTTCTTC. This sequence encodes CAWGRNEQFF.

This clonotype was counted a few times. CDR3 amino acids: CASSLMFQGRNIQYF. The DNA for the CDR3 is TGTGCCAGCAGTTTAATGTTCCAGGGGAGAAACATTCAGTACTTC. The rearrangement uses TRBV28 and TRBJ2-4; the D gene is possibly TRBD1 (6 bases). Trimming took off 2 bases at V and 6 bases at J, with 14 bases between the two ends. The germline V gene has CDR1 MDHEN and CDR2 SYDVKM. The CDR3 loop spans 15 amino acids.

The chain joins TRBV5-1 to TRBJ2-3; TRBD2 is a possible D gene (5 bases). The V and J ends lost 0 bases and 4 bases respectively, with 12 bases between them. From germline, CDR1 is SGHRS and CDR2 YFSETQ. CDR3 length equals 15 residues. Here the CDR3 DNA reads TGCGCCAGCAGCTTGGCAGCGGTTCCTCCAGATACGCAGTATTTT. This translates into CASSLAAVPPDTQYF.

The sample holds a few counts of this clonotype. V is TRBV4-3 and J is TRBJ1-1; TRBD1 might be the D (5 bases). Germline V gene lookup returns CDR1 LGHNA and CDR2 YSLEER. V lost 0 bases to trimming and J lost 5 bases, with 16 bases between them. CDR3 length equals 16 residues. CDR3 protein: CASSQDRTGGGTEAFF. The CDR3 DNA reads TGCGCCAGCAGCCAAGATAGAACAGGCGGGGGGACTGAAGCTTTCTTT.

The chain carries TRBV7-2 and TRBJ2-3, with 14 bases lining up with TRBD2. Germline assignment: CDR1 SGHTA and CDR2 FQGNSA. The J segment lost 3 bases and the V segment lost 6 bases, leaving 5 bases of the junction unmatched. The CDR3 covers 16 residues. DNA for the CDR3: TGTGCCAGCAGGGGACTAGCGGGAGTTATAACAGATACGCAGTATTTT. Its protein is CASRGLAGVITDTQYF.

The rearrangement links TRBV5-1 to TRBJ2-1; possibly TRBD2 for D (5 bases). The V end was cut by 6 bases, the J end by 5 bases, with 12 bases between. CDR3 length: 13 amino acids. Germline values: CDR1 SGHRS, CDR2 YFSETQ. The CDR3: CASTSAGNNEQFF. For the CDR3, the DNA is TGCGCCAGCACTTCCGCCGGGAACAATGAGCAGTTCTTC.

The table lists this clonotype with a few counts. Germline and junction disagree at one end, which may indicate a read error. CDR3 sequence reads: CASTQSRIAGAQETQYF. CDR3 nucleotide sequence: TGTGCCAGCACCCAAAGCCGAATAGCGGGAGCCCAAGAGACCCAGTACTTC. This chain links TRBV16 with TRBJ2-5; TRBD2 aligns across 9 bases. Germline CDR1 KGHSY, CDR2 FQNENV. The CDR3 totals 17 residues.

This clonotype was picked up many times. This chain connects TRBV9 to TRBJ1-6; 8 bases agree with TRBD1. The CDR3 contains 18 residues. Trimming removed 4 bases from V and 0 bases from J; junction bases left unmatched: 9. Germline loops: CDR1 SGDLS, CDR2 YYNGEE. The CDR3 loop is CASSPGQGGSSYNSPLHF. CDR3 DNA: TGTGCCAGCAGCCCTGGACAGGGTGGAAGCTCCTATAATTCACCCCTCCACTTT.

This clonotype was observed a few times. The chain combines TRBV25-1 with TRBJ1-2; D remains ambiguous. Trimming cost V 5 bases and J 2 bases, with 6 bases left between them. The CDR3 runs 12 residues. Germline V gene lookup returns CDR1 MGHDK and CDR2 SYGVNS. The CDR3 nucleotides read TGTGCCAGCAGTAAAATGAACTATGGCTACACCTTC. Its protein product is CASSKMNYGYTF.

In its sample, this clonotype was seen many times. V and J are TRBV19 and TRBJ2-1; 10 nucleotides line up with TRBD2. The CDR3 sequence is 14 residues long. Germline V CDR1 and CDR2: LNHDA, SQIVND (reference sequence). V trimming: 6 bases; J trimming: 6 bases; junction bases outside the gene matches: 5. In DNA, the CDR3 is TGTGCCAGTAGACCTAGCGGGAGAAGCAATGAGCAGTTCTTC. Translation gives CASRPSGRSNEQFF.

This chain uses TRBV5-1 with TRBJ2-3, with 9 bases lining up with TRBD2. CDR1 and CDR2 (germline): SGHRS, YFSETQ. Trimming cost V 4 bases and J 3 bases; bases outside gene matches: 6. CDR3 length: 15 residues. The CDR3 DNA reads TGCGCCAGCAGCCTTGGGACTAGCCCGACAGATACGCAGTATTTT. This sequence encodes CASSLGTSPTDTQYF.